Below are 19 T cell receptor beta chains sequenced from a single sample in a study of T cells in Graves' hyperthyroidism and ophthalmopathy. RNA transcripts were the template for amplifying TCR beta CDR3 regions. The study used the HTBI primer set for a first-round RT-PCR of the TCR CDR3. One entry per CDR3 protein, called by TCRdb with MiXCR from the multiplex PCR reads. In the table there are roughly 93,000 distinct CDR3 sequences, 51% of which are singletons. Sequencing was done on a sample of blood. The receptor source for this set is a woman between 40 and 55 years old with Graves' hyperthyroidism.

Only one count was recorded for this clonotype. The chain employs TRBV9 and TRBJ2-7, with 11 bases lining up with TRBD2. Trimming took 5 bases from V and 7 from J; bases not matched to a gene: 8. Looked up from germline, CDR1 is SGDLS and CDR2 is YYNGEE. There are 14 residues in the CDR3. The CDR3: CASRGSGRAREQYF. CDR3 nucleotides: TGTGCCAGCAGGGGTAGCGGGAGGGCCAGAGAGCAGTACTTC.

The rearrangement links TRBV7-9 to TRBJ1-2; 8 bases map to TRBD1. Germline CDR1 and CDR2: SEHNR and FQNEAQ (reference sequence). The V and J ends lost 4 bases and 4 bases, in that order; junction bases with no gene match: 5. This CDR3 region has 14 residues. CDR3 sequence: CASSYGQGVYGYTF. The CDR3 DNA follows: TGTGCCAGCAGCTATGGACAGGGCGTCTATGGCTACACCTTC.

The chain is built from TRBV10-3 and TRBJ1-1, with a possible D match to TRBD1 (6 bases). The germline V gene encodes CDR1 ENHRY and CDR2 SYGVKD. This CDR3 has 14 residues. V shed 7 bases and J shed 4 bases, with 16 bases lying between them. Here the CDR3 reads CAIMAAGAGTEAFF. CDR3 nucleotides: TGTGCCATCATGGCGGCAGGGGCGGGCACTGAAGCTTTCTTT.

J is TRBJ2-5 and V is TRBV6-4; 13 bases match TRBD2. Trimming removed 2 bases from V and 5 bases from J; junction bases left unmatched: 5. Germline CDR1 is MRHNA and CDR2 is SNTAGT. The CDR3 totals 16 residues. CDR3 in amino acids: CASSDGLAGVRETQYF. The DNA of the CDR3 is TGTGCCAGCAGTGACGGACTAGCGGGAGTCAGGGAGACCCAGTACTTC.

The chain joins TRBV15 to TRBJ1-5, with no clear D. The CDR3 totals 8 residues. Germline CDR1 reads LNHNV; CDR2 reads YYDKDF (reference sequence). CDR3 in DNA: TGTAGCAATCAGCCCCAGCATTTT. Its translation: CSNQPQHF.

This clonotype occurred once. Since a much larger clone is just one base distant, this may be a read error. The rearrangement joins TRBV7-2 to TRBJ1-2; D not certain. Germline-derived CDR1 and CDR2 are SGHTA and FQGNSA. This CDR3 has 16 residues. The CDR3 protein is CASSQEVSFPNYGYTF. The CDR3, as DNA: TGCGCCAGCAGCCAAGAGGTCTCCTTCCCTAACTATGGCTACACCTTC.

The sample holds one count of this clonotype. The rearrangement links TRBV25-1 to TRBJ1-2; D gene ambiguous. V was pared by 4 bases and J by 6 bases, with 9 bases between. The CDR3 runs to 12 residues. The germline V gene encodes CDR1 MGHDK and CDR2 SYGVNS. The CDR3 DNA reads as TGTGCCAGCAGTGCTAGAGTAGATGGCTACACCTTC. It is translated as CASSARVDGYTF.

The chain carries TRBV29-1 and TRBJ2-3; 7 bases align to TRBD2. Trimming took 0 bases from V and 5 from J; bases not matched to a gene: 8. The CDR3 consists of 15 residues. The germline gives CDR1 SQVTM, CDR2 ANQGSEA. The CDR3 is CSVEEGGGRGDTQYF. Here the CDR3 DNA reads TGCAGCGTTGAAGAGGGTGGCGGGAGAGGAGATACGCAGTATTTT.

This clonotype has just a few counts. The chain recombines TRBV14 with TRBJ2-7; D possibly corresponds to TRBD1 (5 bases). The germline V gene has CDR1 SGHDN and CDR2 FVKESK. V was shortened by 2 bases and J by 0 bases, with 11 bases between the two germline ends. The CDR3 has 15 residues. In DNA, the CDR3 is TGTGCCAGCAGCCAACTCCAGGGATCCTCCTACGAGCAGTACTTC. Translating gives CASSQLQGSSYEQYF.

This clonotype was observed a handful of times. V usage is TRBV9 and J usage is TRBJ1-1; D may be TRBD1 (6 bases). This CDR3 spans 17 amino acids. V lost 4 bases and J lost 6, with 25 bases in between. Germline V CDR1 and CDR2: SGDLS, YYNGEE. The CDR3, as DNA: TGTGCCAGCAGCCAAGGAGGGGGGGCACGATCTTCGGCTGAAGCTTTCTTT. Amino acid sequence: CASSQGGGARSSAEAFF.

This clonotype was detected many times. The chain is built from TRBV12-3 or TRBV12-4 and TRBJ1-4; D not certain. There are 13 residues in the CDR3. Between the trimmed V and J ends, which lost 6 bases and 6 bases, there was a span of 11 bases. The CDR3 nucleotides are TGTGCCAGCAGCTCCCCTGAGGATGAAAAACTGTTTTTT. This codes for CASSSPEDEKLFF.

The rearrangement uses TRBV2 and TRBJ1-4; D gene unclear. The CDR3 runs 13 residues. The V gene's germline CDR1 is SNHLY and CDR2 FYNNEI. Trimming removed 7 bases at V and 8 bases at J, with 14 bases between. The CDR3 reads CASIPSGAEKLFF. DNA of the CDR3: TGTGCCAGCATTCCTTCAGGCGCCGAAAAACTGTTTTTT.

The table lists this clonotype with many counts. The rearrangement joins TRBV19 to TRBJ1-5, with D tentatively TRBD1 (6 bases). Germline V gene data show CDR1 as LNHDA and CDR2 as SQIVND (reference sequence). This CDR3 is 14 amino acids long. The V end was cut by 4 bases, the J end by 7 bases, with 14 bases between. CDR3 amino acids: CASSRGHLRQPQHF. The DNA of the CDR3 is TGTGCCAGTAGTAGGGGACACCTCAGGCAGCCCCAGCATTTT.

V usage is TRBV9 and J usage is TRBJ1-6; a possible D gene is TRBD1 (5 bases). CDR1 and CDR2 (germline): SGDLS, YYNGEE. This CDR3 is built from 14 residues. V was clipped by 6 bases and J by 8 bases, with 15 bases between them. The CDR3 spells CASTRGGEDSPLHF. Written as DNA, the CDR3 is TGTGCCAGCACCCGGGGGGGAGAGGATTCACCCCTCCACTTT.

The genes are TRBV7-6 and TRBJ2-7, with 8 nucleotides matching TRBD2. After removal of 5 bases from V and 2 bases from J, the junction contained 5 bases not matched to a gene. The CDR3 has 14 amino acids. Germline V CDR1 and CDR2: SGHVS, FNYEAQ. For the CDR3, the DNA is TGTGCCAGCAGCGCGCGGGAGGCCCCCTACGAGCAGTACTTC. This encodes CASSAREAPYEQYF.

As for this clonotype: The CDR3 does not end in the conserved phenylalanine or tryptophan, so this is likely a read error. The V and J genes are TRBV2 and TRBJ2-2; D not resolved. This CDR3 has 12 residues. The germline gives CDR1 SNHLY, CDR2 FYNNEI. V was trimmed by 1 base and J by 10 bases, leaving 7 bases between them. CDR3 nucleotides: TGTGCCAGCAGTGAAGAGGGCGTGGAGCTGTTTTCT. Residues: CASSEEGVELFS.

This clonotype showed up many times. The chain employs TRBV10-3 and TRBJ1-5; 8 nucleotides agree with TRBD1. The length of the CDR3 is 12 residues. Germline V gives CDR1 ENHRY, CDR2 SYGVKD. V shed 6 bases, J shed 9 bases, and the junction held 4 bases outside the gene matches. The CDR3 protein is CAISATGGPQHF. The CDR3 nucleotides read TGTGCCATCAGCGCTACAGGGGGGCCCCAGCATTTT.

This rearrangement joins TRBV5-1 to TRBJ2-7; the D is unclear. Germline V gene lookup returns CDR1 SGHRS and CDR2 YFSETQ. The CDR3 has 13 amino acids. V dropped 5 bases and J dropped 6 bases, with 15 bases sitting between them. CDR3 protein: CASRFTPQSEQYF. CDR3 bases: TGCGCCAGCAGGTTTACTCCCCAGAGCGAGCAGTACTTC.

The V and J genes are TRBV10-3 and TRBJ1-2; no firm D call. This CDR3 is 14 amino acids long. Trimming shortened V by 4 bases and J by 3 bases, and 12 bases separated the two germline ends. CDR1 ENHRY and CDR2 SYGVKD come from the germline V gene. The CDR3 nucleotides read TGTGCCATCAGTGCTCCCACCCAGGACTATGGCTACACCTTC. It yields the protein CAISAPTQDYGYTF.